A selection of T cell receptor beta chains follows, all from one sample in a study of blood T cells in healthy people across ages. TCRdb reanalysed the 5' RACE reads using MiXCR and keeps one entry per CDR3 protein. The sample lists around 870,000 distinct CDR3 sequences, more than 25% occurring once. Specimen: blood. The receptors were gathered from a woman older than 75 in good health. The CDR3 runs from the conserved cysteine through the conserved F or W. Fields, in order: D gene, J gene, clone size, V gene, CDR3 protein, CDR3 DNA. The D gene is left open where the match is weak. Expanded clones are given a class, and other clones once, few, many or no size at all.

d_gene: TRBD2; j_gene: TRBJ2-1; abundance: many; v_gene: TRBV2; CDR3aa: CASSLAGVGNEQFF; CDR3nt: TGTGCCAGCTCACTAGCGGGGGTTGGTAATGAGCAGTTCTTC
d_gene: TRBD2; j_gene: TRBJ2-3; abundance: many; v_gene: TRBV7-2; CDR3aa: CASSLASGGTLYDTQYF; CDR3nt: TGTGCCAGCAGCTTAGCAAGCGGGGGGACCTTATATGATACGCAGTATTTT
d_gene: NA; j_gene: TRBJ1-1; abundance: many; v_gene: TRBV6-2/TRBV6-3; CDR3aa: CASSFRKEVNTEAFF; CDR3nt: TGTGCCAGCAGTTTTCGCAAAGAGGTAAACACTGAAGCTTTCTTT
d_gene: NA; j_gene: TRBJ1-2; abundance: few; v_gene: TRBV19; CDR3aa: CASSIPGTRYGYTF; CDR3nt: TGTGCCAGTAGTATCCCCGGGACACGCTATGGCTACACCTTC
d_gene: NA; j_gene: TRBJ2-7; abundance: NA; v_gene: TRBV20-1; CDR3aa: CSARRQLEQYF; CDR3nt: TGCAGTGCTAGGCGGCAGTTAGAGCAGTACTTC
d_gene: TRBD2; j_gene: TRBJ2-1; abundance: NA; v_gene: TRBV4-2; CDR3aa: CAGSRSGGATDEQFF; CDR3nt: TGTGCCGGCAGCCGTAGCGGGGGGGCAACGGATGAGCAGTTCTTC
d_gene: TRBD2; j_gene: TRBJ2-1; abundance: many; v_gene: TRBV4-2; CDR3aa: CASSQRGGANEQFF; CDR3nt: TGTGCCAGCAGCCAGCGCGGGGGGGCCAATGAGCAGTTCTTC
d_gene: NA; j_gene: TRBJ2-3; abundance: NA; v_gene: TRBV12-3/TRBV12-4; CDR3aa: CASRPSGLAGTTDTQYF; CDR3nt: TGTGCCAGCAGACCCAGCGGCCTAGCAGGCACCACAGATACGCAGTATTTT
d_gene: NA; j_gene: TRBJ2-2; abundance: NA; v_gene: TRBV20-1; CDR3aa: CSPPLGGYGELFF; CDR3nt: TGCAGTCCCCCGCTGGGGGGCTACGGGGAGCTGTTTTTT
d_gene: NA; j_gene: TRBJ2-5; abundance: many; v_gene: TRBV7-2; CDR3aa: CASSPQWRVTQYF; CDR3nt: TGTGCCAGCAGCCCTCAGTGGAGGGTGACCCAGTACTTC
d_gene: TRBD1; j_gene: TRBJ1-2; abundance: NA; v_gene: TRBV5-5; CDR3aa: CASSLEGTVTDYGYTF; CDR3nt: TGTGCCAGCAGCTTGGAGGGGACAGTTACCGACTATGGCTACACCTTC
d_gene: TRBD2; j_gene: TRBJ2-4; abundance: NA; v_gene: TRBV7-2; CDR3aa: CASSPGLAEKNIQYF; CDR3nt: TGTGCCAGCAGTCCGGGACTAGCGGAAAAAAACATTCAGTACTTC
d_gene: NA; j_gene: TRBJ2-5; abundance: many; v_gene: TRBV7-2; CDR3aa: CAASFGGETQYF; CDR3nt: TGTGCCGCTTCTTTTGGGGGAGAGACCCAGTACTTC
d_gene: TRBD2; j_gene: TRBJ2-4; abundance: NA; v_gene: TRBV15; CDR3aa: CATSRDSGFENIQYF; CDR3nt: TGTGCCACCAGCAGAGATAGCGGGTTCGAAAACATTCAGTACTTC
d_gene: NA; j_gene: TRBJ2-7; abundance: NA; v_gene: TRBV12-1; CDR3aa: CASNLGLAEDYEQYF; CDR3nt: TGTGCCAGCAACTTGGGACTAGCGGAGGACTACGAGCAGTACTTC
d_gene: TRBD2; j_gene: TRBJ2-7; abundance: NA; v_gene: TRBV27; CDR3aa: CASSFRYSGRDPYEQYF; CDR3nt: TGTGCCAGCAGTTTCCGGTATAGCGGGAGGGACCCCTACGAGCAGTACTTC
d_gene: NA; j_gene: TRBJ2-2; abundance: few; v_gene: TRBV11-2; CDR3aa: CASSEAGRNTGELFF; CDR3nt: TGTGCCAGCAGCGAAGCTGGCAGAAACACCGGGGAGCTGTTTTTT
d_gene: NA; j_gene: TRBJ1-2; abundance: many; v_gene: TRBV5-1; CDR3aa: CASSLGGQGHLLNYGYTF; CDR3nt: TGCGCCAGCAGCTTGGGAGGCCAGGGACACCTCCTAAACTATGGCTACACCTTC
d_gene: NA; j_gene: TRBJ2-1; abundance: many; v_gene: TRBV20-1; CDR3aa: CSARRQRAPFYNEQFF; CDR3nt: TGCAGTGCTAGAAGACAGCGGGCCCCCTTTTACAATGAGCAGTTCTTC
d_gene: NA; j_gene: TRBJ1-2; abundance: few; v_gene: TRBV29-1; CDR3aa: CSVGEVSTLGYTF; CDR3nt: TGCAGCGTTGGAGAGGTATCCACCTTGGGCTACACCTTC
d_gene: TRBD1; j_gene: TRBJ1-1; abundance: few; v_gene: TRBV6-2/TRBV6-3; CDR3aa: CASSYTGGTEAFF; CDR3nt: TGTGCCAGCAGTTACACAGGGGGCACTGAAGCTTTCTTT
d_gene: NA; j_gene: TRBJ1-2; abundance: many; v_gene: TRBV10-3; CDR3aa: CAISPPGINYGYTF; CDR3nt: TGTGCCATCAGCCCGCCCGGGATTAACTATGGCTACACCTTC
d_gene: NA; j_gene: TRBJ2-7; abundance: many; v_gene: TRBV20-1; CDR3aa: CSARAGWGYEQYF; CDR3nt: TGCAGTGCTAGAGCAGGCTGGGGGTACGAGCAGTACTTC
d_gene: TRBD2; j_gene: TRBJ2-4; abundance: many; v_gene: TRBV6-1; CDR3aa: CASSGLASFGGLAKNIQYF; CDR3nt: TGTGCCAGCAGTGGACTAGCGTCGTTTGGGGGATTAGCCAAAAACATTCAGTACTTC
d_gene: TRBD2; j_gene: TRBJ2-7; abundance: NA; v_gene: TRBV7-2; CDR3aa: CASSFGEAGLYEQYF; CDR3nt: TGTGCCAGCAGCTTCGGAGAAGCGGGGTTGTACGAGCAGTACTTC
d_gene: TRBD2; j_gene: TRBJ2-7; abundance: NA; v_gene: TRBV7-2; CDR3aa: CASSIGLAQYEQYF; CDR3nt: TGTGCCAGCAGCATCGGACTAGCGCAATACGAGCAGTACTTC
d_gene: TRBD1; j_gene: TRBJ1-2; abundance: many; v_gene: TRBV7-2; CDR3aa: CASSIGTGGAGGGYTF; CDR3nt: TGTGCCAGCAGCATCGGGACAGGGGGCGCAGGTGGAGGCTACACCTTC
d_gene: NA; j_gene: TRBJ1-5; abundance: few; v_gene: TRBV6-2/TRBV6-3; CDR3aa: CASGRDRDISYSNQPQHF; CDR3nt: TGTGCCAGCGGTAGGGACCGCGATATCTCTTATAGCAATCAGCCCCAGCATTTT
d_gene: NA; j_gene: TRBJ1-1; abundance: NA; v_gene: TRBV12-3/TRBV12-4; CDR3aa: CASSLAGLPAFF; CDR3nt: TGTGCCAGCAGTTTAGCGGGTCTTCCAGCTTTCTTT
d_gene: NA; j_gene: TRBJ1-1; abundance: NA; v_gene: TRBV25-1; CDR3aa: CASIGGTEAFF; CDR3nt: TGTGCCAGCATTGGGGGCACTGAAGCTTTCTTT
d_gene: NA; j_gene: TRBJ2-7; abundance: many; v_gene: TRBV15; CDR3aa: CATSRQGNEQYF; CDR3nt: TGTGCCACCAGCAGACAGGGAAACGAGCAGTACTTC
d_gene: TRBD1; j_gene: TRBJ1-4; abundance: NA; v_gene: TRBV24-1; CDR3aa: CATRRQGVNEKLFF; CDR3nt: TGTGCCACCAGAAGACAGGGGGTCAATGAAAAACTGTTTTTT
d_gene: TRBD2; j_gene: TRBJ2-2; abundance: NA; v_gene: TRBV3-1; CDR3aa: CASSQDPTAGGTGELFF; CDR3nt: TGTGCCAGCAGCCAAGACCCCACCGCGGGGGGCACCGGGGAGCTGTTTTTT
d_gene: TRBD1; j_gene: TRBJ1-4; abundance: NA; v_gene: TRBV20-1; CDR3aa: CSASAGGKEKLFF; CDR3nt: TGCAGTGCCTCGGCAGGGGGCAAAGAAAAACTGTTTTTT
d_gene: TRBD2; j_gene: TRBJ2-5; abundance: NA; v_gene: TRBV3-1; CDR3aa: CASSPGTTAQETQYF; CDR3nt: TGTGCCAGCAGCCCAGGGACTACCGCACAAGAGACCCAGTACTTC
d_gene: NA; j_gene: TRBJ1-2; abundance: NA; v_gene: TRBV28; CDR3aa: CASSFRGRWANYGYTF; CDR3nt: TGTGCCAGCAGTTTCAGGGGTCGGTGGGCTAACTATGGCTACACCTTC
d_gene: NA; j_gene: TRBJ2-1; abundance: NA; v_gene: TRBV10-2; CDR3aa: CASRARGFAYNEQFF; CDR3nt: TGCGCCAGCAGGGCTCGGGGGTTCGCCTACAATGAGCAGTTCTTC
d_gene: TRBD2; j_gene: TRBJ2-2; abundance: NA; v_gene: TRBV7-8; CDR3aa: CASSSTSISGELLF; CDR3nt: TGTGCCAGCAGCTCGACTAGCATTTCCGGGGAGCTGTTGTTT
d_gene: NA; j_gene: TRBJ1-1; abundance: few; v_gene: TRBV2; CDR3aa: CASKGGRGNTEAFF; CDR3nt: TGTGCCAGCAAGGGGGGGCGCGGGAACACTGAAGCTTTCTTT
d_gene: TRBD2; j_gene: TRBJ2-1; abundance: NA; v_gene: TRBV25-1; CDR3aa: CASSERFGGAKEQFF; CDR3nt: TGTGCCAGCAGTGAACGATTCGGGGGGGCGAAGGAGCAGTTCTTC
d_gene: NA; j_gene: TRBJ1-1; abundance: few; v_gene: TRBV13; CDR3aa: CASSLQGKTEAFF; CDR3nt: TGTGCCAGCAGCTTACAGGGCAAGACTGAAGCTTTCTTT
d_gene: TRBD1; j_gene: TRBJ1-1; abundance: NA; v_gene: TRBV12-3/TRBV12-4; CDR3aa: CASSLSPDRVRGEAFF; CDR3nt: TGTGCCAGCAGTTTAAGCCCTGACAGGGTCCGGGGTGAAGCTTTCTTT
d_gene: NA; j_gene: TRBJ2-3; abundance: NA; v_gene: TRBV7-3; CDR3aa: CASSSTPGRSTDTQYF; CDR3nt: TGTGCCAGCAGCTCAACCCCGGGAAGGAGCACAGATACGCAGTATTTT
d_gene: NA; j_gene: TRBJ2-5; abundance: many; v_gene: TRBV29-1; CDR3aa: CSVARGGVQETQYF; CDR3nt: TGCAGCGTTGCTAGGGGGGGAGTCCAAGAGACCCAGTACTTC
d_gene: NA; j_gene: TRBJ2-1; abundance: many; v_gene: TRBV7-2; CDR3aa: CASSTPGVLHNEQFF; CDR3nt: TGTGCCAGCAGCACACCAGGGGTCCTACACAATGAGCAGTTCTTC
d_gene: TRBD1; j_gene: TRBJ1-6; abundance: NA; v_gene: TRBV2; CDR3aa: CASSESGTGNSPLHF; CDR3nt: TGTGCCAGCAGTGAAAGTGGGACAGGGAATTCACCCCTCCACTTT
d_gene: NA; j_gene: TRBJ2-3; abundance: NA; v_gene: TRBV12-3/TRBV12-4; CDR3aa: CASSRVGTDTQYF; CDR3nt: TGTGCCAGCAGTCGAGTAGGGACAGATACGCAGTATTTT
d_gene: NA; j_gene: TRBJ2-3; abundance: NA; v_gene: TRBV12-3/TRBV12-4; CDR3aa: CASSFRHASTDTQYF; CDR3nt: TGTGCCAGCAGTTTCAGACACGCCAGCACAGATACGCAGTATTTT
d_gene: NA; j_gene: TRBJ1-2; abundance: many; v_gene: TRBV7-2; CDR3aa: CASSPSGATYGYTF; CDR3nt: TGTGCCAGCAGCCCCAGTGGGGCCACCTATGGCTACACCTTC
d_gene: TRBD2; j_gene: TRBJ2-1; abundance: many; v_gene: TRBV24-1; CDR3aa: CATSTGTSGVGEQFF; CDR3nt: TGTGCCACCAGCACCGGGACTAGCGGGGTTGGTGAGCAGTTCTTC
d_gene: NA; j_gene: TRBJ1-1; abundance: many; v_gene: TRBV12-3/TRBV12-4; CDR3aa: CASSFEVTEAFF; CDR3nt: TGTGCCAGCAGTTTCGAAGTCACTGAAGCTTTCTTT
d_gene: NA; j_gene: TRBJ2-7; abundance: many; v_gene: TRBV28; CDR3aa: CASSSRRAGSYEQYF; CDR3nt: TGTGCCAGCAGCTCCCGCCGGGCAGGGTCCTACGAGCAGTACTTC
d_gene: TRBD1; j_gene: TRBJ2-2; abundance: few; v_gene: TRBV20-1; CDR3aa: CSAMTGGAGELFF; CDR3nt: TGCAGTGCTATGACAGGGGGGGCCGGGGAGCTGTTTTTT
d_gene: NA; j_gene: TRBJ2-7; abundance: many; v_gene: TRBV28; CDR3aa: CASTYGGTYEQYF; CDR3nt: TGTGCCAGTACTTACGGGGGAACCTACGAGCAGTACTTC
d_gene: NA; j_gene: TRBJ2-7; abundance: NA; v_gene: TRBV2; CDR3aa: CASSDQRLAAYEQYF; CDR3nt: TGTGCCAGCAGTGACCAGCGTCTTGCCGCCTACGAGCAGTACTTC
d_gene: TRBD2; j_gene: TRBJ2-3; abundance: many; v_gene: TRBV6-5; CDR3aa: CASSWERTSGGDTQYF; CDR3nt: TGTGCCAGCAGCTGGGAGAGGACTAGCGGAGGAGATACGCAGTATTTT
d_gene: TRBD2; j_gene: TRBJ2-2; abundance: few; v_gene: TRBV4-2; CDR3aa: CASSPGLAGGLGTGELFF; CDR3nt: TGTGCCAGCAGCCCGGGACTAGCGGGGGGCCTGGGGACCGGGGAGCTGTTTTTT
d_gene: NA; j_gene: TRBJ2-6; abundance: many; v_gene: TRBV20-1; CDR3aa: CSARRGPTSGANVLTF; CDR3nt: TGCAGTGCTAGGCGGGGCCCCACCTCTGGGGCCAACGTCCTGACTTTC
d_gene: NA; j_gene: TRBJ1-4; abundance: NA; v_gene: TRBV3-1; CDR3aa: CASSRGAGGATNEKLFF; CDR3nt: TGTGCCAGCAGCCGCGGGGCAGGAGGAGCAACTAATGAAAAACTGTTTTTT
d_gene: TRBD1; j_gene: TRBJ2-5; abundance: few; v_gene: TRBV2; CDR3aa: CASNTGAGETQYF; CDR3nt: TGTGCCAGCAACACAGGGGCCGGGGAGACCCAGTACTTC